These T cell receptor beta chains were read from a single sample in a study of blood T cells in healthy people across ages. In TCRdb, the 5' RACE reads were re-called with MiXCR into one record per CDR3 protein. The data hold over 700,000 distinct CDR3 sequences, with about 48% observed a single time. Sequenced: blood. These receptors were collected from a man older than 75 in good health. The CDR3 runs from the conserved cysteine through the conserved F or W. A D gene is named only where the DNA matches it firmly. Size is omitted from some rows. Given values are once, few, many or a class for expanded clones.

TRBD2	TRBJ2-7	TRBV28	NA	TGTGCCAGCAGTCCCCAAAAACCGACTAGCATCTACGAGCAGTACTTC	CASSPQKPTSIYEQYF
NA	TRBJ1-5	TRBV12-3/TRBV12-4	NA	TGTGCCAGCTCGGTGCAGGGCGGCAATCAGCCCCAGCATTTT	CASSVQGGNQPQHF
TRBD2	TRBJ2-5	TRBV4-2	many	TGTGCCAGCGGAGCTAGCGGGAGCGAGACCCAGTACTTC	CASGASGSETQYF
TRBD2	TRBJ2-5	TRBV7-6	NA	TGTGCCAGCAGCAACGCCCCAGCGGGAGGCATAGGTTGTCAAGAGACCCAGTACTTC	CASSNAPAGGIGCQETQYF
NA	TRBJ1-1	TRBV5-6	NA	TGTGCCAGCAGCCCCCAGGGCACTGAAGCTTTCTTT	CASSPQGTEAFF
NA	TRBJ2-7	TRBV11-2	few	TGTGCCAGCAGCTCCTTGGGGGCTTCCTCCTACGAGCAGTACTTC	CASSSLGASSYEQYF
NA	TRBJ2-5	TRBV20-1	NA	TGTAGTGCTATTCTAACGGAGACCCAGTACTTC	CSAILTETQYF
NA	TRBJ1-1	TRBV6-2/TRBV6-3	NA	TGTGCCAGCAGATCGGGTGGGACGGACACTGAAGCTTTCTTT	CASRSGGTDTEAFF
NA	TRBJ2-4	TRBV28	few	TGTGCCAGCAGTGGAGGGGATTACATTCAGTACTTC	CASSGGDYIQYF
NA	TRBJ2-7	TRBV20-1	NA	TGCAGTGCTAGAGATCGGGTGGGCGGCGAGCAGTACTTC	CSARDRVGGEQYF
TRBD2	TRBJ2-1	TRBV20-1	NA	TGCAGTGCTAGAAGGGGAGGGGAATACAATGAGCAGTTCTTC	CSARRGGEYNEQFF
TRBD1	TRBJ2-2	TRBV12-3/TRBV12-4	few	TGTGCCAGCAGAGTTGACAGGGAGAGGAACACCGGGGAGCTGTTTTTT	CASRVDRERNTGELFF
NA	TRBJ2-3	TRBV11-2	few	TGTGCCAGCAGCTTATATGAGGGAAACAGATACGCGTATTTT	CASSLYEGNRYAYF
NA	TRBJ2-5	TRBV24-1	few	TGTGCCACCAGTGATCCGACAGGCCCCGGGGAGACCCAGTACTTC	CATSDPTGPGETQYF
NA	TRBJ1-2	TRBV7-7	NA	TGTGCCAGCAGCCCAGGACTAACGGATGGCTACACCTTC	CASSPGLTDGYTF
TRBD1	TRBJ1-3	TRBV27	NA	TGTGCCAGCACCGGGGATTGGACAGGGGGCTTTGGAAACACCATATATTTT	CASTGDWTGGFGNTIYF